The 28 T cell receptor beta chains below all came from one sample that was sequenced in a study of cytomegalovirus exposure and HLA in healthy donors. Primers: 60 Vbeta forward and 13 Jbeta reverse. The assay was immunoSEQ multiplex PCR, and TCRdb's table has in-frame clones only and misses some. Among just over 200,000 clones, more than 65% were seen once, and the ten largest hold 1.7%. Sequenced sample: PBMCs. Receptors were obtained from a man aged 45 to 65 in good health and CMV-seronegative.

The V call is TRBV9, the J call TRBJ2-1; the D gene is possibly TRBD2 (6 bases). This CDR3 has 14 amino acids. The V end was cut by 4 bases, the J end by 7 bases, with 15 bases between. The germline V gene has CDR1 SGDLS and CDR2 YYNGEE. The CDR3: CASSLGLSKNEQFF. As DNA, the CDR3 is TGTGCCAGCAGCTTGGGACTTAGCAAGAATGAGCAGTTCTTC. Full variable domain (remainder filled in from reference TRBV9 and TRBJ2-1): DSGVTQTPKHLITATGQRVTLRCSPRSGDLSVYWYQQSLDQGLQFLIQYYNGEERAKGNILERFSAQQFPDLHSELNLSSLELGDSALYFCASSLGLSKNEQFFGPGTRLTVL.

The J gene is TRBJ2-1, the V gene TRBV4-1; 12 positions agree with TRBD2. The V segment lost 1 base and the J segment 9 bases; nucleotides outside the gene matches: 10. The CDR3 contains 17 residues. Germline V gene data show CDR1 as MGHRA and CDR2 as YSYEKL. The CDR3 DNA is TGCGCCAGCAGCCAAGGTCCCGCTAGCGGGAGGGCCAGTGAGCAGTTCTTC. It encodes CASSQGPASGRASEQFF.

V usage is TRBV7-2 and J usage is TRBJ1-5; no definite D call. The V end lost 2 bases, the J end lost 2 bases, and 4 bases lay between the germline ends. The length of the CDR3 is 13 residues. Germline V gives CDR1 SGHTA, CDR2 FQGNSA. CDR3 sequence: CASSLQGNQPQHF. CDR3 bases: TGTGCCAGCAGCTTACAGGGCAATCAGCCCCAGCATTTT.

This sequence joins TRBV30 and TRBJ2-1, with TRBD2 identical over 7 bases. The germline V gene has CDR1 GTSNPN and CDR2 SVGIG (reference sequence). The J segment lost 2 bases and the V segment lost 4 bases, leaving 2 bases of the junction unmatched. This CDR3 spans 13 amino acids. CDR3 DNA sequence: TGTGCCTGGACTAGCGGCACCTACAATGAGCAGTTCTTC. It codes for CAWTSGTYNEQFF.

The V gene is TRBV11-3, the J gene TRBJ2-1; no definite D call. Germline CDR1 is SGHNT and CDR2 is YENEEA. The CDR3 covers 14 residues. V lost 1 base, J lost 7 bases, and 11 bases lay in between. The CDR3, as DNA: TGTGCCAGCAGCTTAGGAGGTCGGCAAAATGAGCAGTTCTTC. This translates into CASSLGGRQNEQFF. The full variable domain, its missing parts supplied by reference TRBV11-3 and TRBJ2-1, is EAGVVQSPRYKIIEKKQPVAFWCNPISGHNTLYWYLQNLGQGPELLIRYENEEAVDDSQLPKDRFSAERLKGVDSTLKIQPAELGDSAVYLCASSLGGRQNEQFFGPGTRLTVL.

The chain recombines TRBV28 with TRBJ2-7, with a possible D match to TRBD1 (5 bases). Deletions cut 5 bases from V and 0 bases from J, with 14 bases between. Germline CDR1 and CDR2: MDHEN and SYDVKM. The CDR3 loop spans 15 amino acids. The CDR3 protein is CASSSSGYSSYEQYF. The CDR3 nucleotides read TGTGCCAGCAGTAGCTCAGGGTACAGCTCCTACGAGCAGTACTTC.

This clone was seen more than once but under ten times. The chain links TRBV6-5 to TRBJ2-7; no firm D call. V lost 8 bases and J lost 3, with 17 bases in between. This CDR3 is 14 amino acids long. The V gene's germline CDR1 is MNHEY and CDR2 SVGAGI. The CDR3 DNA reads as TGTGCCAGCGGAAAAGCCGCGGCCGTCTACGAGCAGTACTTC. Amino acids: CASGKAAAVYEQYF.

The rearrangement joins TRBV7-8 to TRBJ1-5, with D hard to call. Germline V gives CDR1 SGHVS, CDR2 FQNEAQ. V lost 5 bases and J 3 bases, leaving 14 bases between the germline ends. The length of the CDR3 is 15 residues. Here the CDR3 DNA reads TGTGCCAGCAGCCAAAGCCCACTGATCAATCAGCCCCAGCATTTT. Translation gives CASSQSPLINQPQHF.

This clone was recorded a few times. The chain is built from TRBV29-1 and TRBJ1-1; TRBD1 is a possible D gene (6 bases). The CDR3 is made up of 16 amino acids. Deletions cut 7 bases from V and 1 base from J, with 22 bases between. The germline gives CDR1 SQVTM, CDR2 ANQGSEA. CDR3 bases: TGCAGCGCGGAGGGGGGTGGGAGGGGAGGGAACACTGAAGCTTTCTTT. Protein sequence: CSAEGGGRGGNTEAFF.

The chain carries TRBV27 and TRBJ2-1; 8 nucleotides align to TRBD2. This CDR3 region has 16 residues. With 5 bases clipped from V and 2 bases from J, the junction kept 8 bases outside the gene matches. The germline V gene encodes CDR1 MNHEY and CDR2 SMNVEV (reference sequence). The CDR3 reads CASSPNSGRAYNEQFF. The CDR3 nucleotides read TGTGCCAGCAGTCCCAACTCCGGGAGGGCCTACAATGAGCAGTTCTTC.

The rearrangement links TRBV5-4 to TRBJ2-6; D not resolved. Germline V gives CDR1 SGHNT, CDR2 YYREEE (reference sequence). The CDR3 has 17 residues. The V and J ends lost 5 bases and 0 bases respectively, with 15 bases between them. The CDR3 nucleotides read TGTGCCAGCAGTTCCCAGGAACCCCTCTCTGGGGCCAACGTCCTGACTTTC. The encoded protein is CASSSQEPLSGANVLTF.

This rearrangement joins TRBV19 to TRBJ1-1; TRBD1 agrees at 7 bases. From germline, CDR1 is LNHDA and CDR2 SQIVND (reference sequence). This CDR3 has 14 amino acids. The V gene end was trimmed by 5 bases and the J gene end by 1 base; junction bases not matched to a gene: 4. CDR3 protein: CASSPGTANTEAFF. The CDR3 nucleotides read TGTGCCAGTAGTCCCGGGACAGCGAACACTGAAGCTTTCTTT.

The chain is built from TRBV2 and TRBJ2-2, with a possible D match to TRBD1 (6 bases). V gave up 6 bases and J gave up 0 bases, with 14 bases separating them. This CDR3 is 16 amino acids long. Germline CDR1 is SNHLY and CDR2 is FYNNEI. CDR3 in DNA: TGTGCCAGCAGGCCCCCGGGACAATCGAACACCGGGGAGCTGTTTTTT. Translated: CASRPPGQSNTGELFF.

The chain employs TRBV5-5 and TRBJ1-2; D may be TRBD1 (5 bases). The V gene's germline CDR1 is SGHKS and CDR2 YYEKEE (reference sequence). V was shortened by 10 bases and J by 8 bases, with 21 bases between the two germline ends. The CDR3 covers 13 residues. The CDR3 nucleotides are TGTGCCGGGGGGATAGGGGCGGGAACAGGCTACACCTTC. It specifies CAGGIGAGTGYTF.

J is TRBJ2-7 and V is TRBV5-8, with a weak D call TRBD2 (5 bases). Trimming removed 3 bases from V and 7 bases from J, with 8 bases in between. The CDR3 covers 11 residues. Germline values: CDR1 SGHTS, CDR2 YDEGEE. In DNA form, the CDR3 reads TGTGCCAGCAGCTCCCGGGGTGAGCAGTACTTC. It is translated as CASSSRGEQYF.

The chain links TRBV30 to TRBJ2-1; 7 nucleotides line up with TRBD2. Germline V gives CDR1 GTSNPN, CDR2 SVGIG (reference sequence). The trim removed 2 bases at V and 8 bases at J, leaving 6 bases unmatched. This CDR3 region has 13 residues. The CDR3: CAWSSGLLDEQFF. CDR3 DNA sequence: TGTGCCTGGAGTTCGGGACTATTGGATGAGCAGTTCTTC.

A few counts support this clone. The chain carries TRBV7-2 and TRBJ2-1; tentatively, D is TRBD1 (7 bases). CDR1 is SGHTA and CDR2 is FQGNSA in the germline V gene. V dropped 3 bases and J dropped 9 bases, with 18 bases sitting between them. The CDR3 has 15 residues. The CDR3 coding sequence is TGTGCCAGCAGCTTGCGAGGGGGCGCCGGGAGTGAGCAGTTCTTC. It is translated as CASSLRGGAGSEQFF.

The chain uses TRBV10-1 and TRBJ2-3; no reliable D call. This CDR3 is built from 14 residues. Germline V lookup: CDR1 WNHNN, CDR2 SYGVQD (reference sequence). V lost 4 bases, J lost 0 bases, and 8 bases lay in between. CDR3 DNA: TGCGCCAGCAGTGCCGCGGCTAGCACAGATACGCAGTATTTT. It specifies CASSAAASTDTQYF.

The rearrangement uses TRBV2 and TRBJ2-7, with D possibly being TRBD2 (5 bases). The germline gives CDR1 SNHLY, CDR2 FYNNEI. Trimming took off 10 bases at V and 6 bases at J, with 10 bases between the two ends. The CDR3 covers 10 residues. The chain's CDR3 is CATRAGEQYF. The CDR3 DNA reads as TGTGCCACGAGGGCCGGCGAGCAGTACTTC.

CDR3 nucleotide sequence: TGTGCCAGCACGCACAGGGGCGATGGAAACACCATATATTTT. It specifies CASTHRGDGNTIYF. The chain joins TRBV2 to TRBJ1-3; TRBD1 aligns across 7 bases. CDR1 and CDR2 (germline): SNHLY, FYNNEI. The CDR3 consists of 14 residues. The V and J ends lost 7 bases and 3 bases, in that order; junction bases with no gene match: 6.

The genes are TRBV27 and TRBJ2-2; TRBD1 matches 11 bases. Germline-derived CDR1 and CDR2 are MNHEY and SMNVEV (reference sequence). The ends lost 1 base at V and 6 bases at J; junction bases unmatched: 1. The CDR3 length is 15 residues. Here the CDR3 reads CASSLLGQGAGELFF. Here the CDR3 DNA reads TGTGCCAGCAGTTTATTGGGACAGGGGGCCGGGGAGCTGTTTTTT.

This chain links TRBV5-4 with TRBJ2-2; 12 bases map to TRBD1. CDR1 and CDR2 from the germline V gene are SGHNT and YYREEE (reference sequence). The CDR3 has 16 residues. The trim removed 4 bases at V and 6 bases at J, leaving 7 bases unmatched. Here the CDR3 DNA reads TGTGCCAGCAGCCCGGGGGACAGGGGGCGCCCCGGGGAGCTGTTTTTT. Translation gives CASSPGDRGRPGELFF. Based on the CDR3 plus reference TRBV5-4 and TRBJ2-2, the full variable domain is ETGVTQSPTHLIKTRGQQVTLRCSSQSGHNTVSWYQQALGQGPQFIFQYYREEENGRGNFPPRFSGLQFPNYSSELNVNALELDDSALYLCASSPGDRGRPGELFFGEGSRLTVL.

V is TRBV6-5 and J is TRBJ1-3; D unclear. The CDR3 totals 15 residues. V lost 2 bases and J 0 bases, leaving 8 bases between the germline ends. Germline CDR1 and CDR2: MNHEY and SVGAGI. The CDR3 coding sequence is TGTGCCAGCAGTTACCAGGTGAACTCTGGAAACACCATATATTTT. Amino acids: CASSYQVNSGNTIYF.

This clone has just a few counts. The chain links TRBV28 to TRBJ1-3; a weak D match, TRBD1 (6 bases). The CDR3 has 20 amino acids. Trimming removed 4 bases at V and 0 bases at J, with 25 bases between. Germline V gives CDR1 MDHEN, CDR2 SYDVKM. The CDR3 DNA follows: TGTGCCAGCAGTTCAATAACAGGGATTTTACGGTGGGTCTCTGGAAACACCATATATTTT. Residues: CASSSITGILRWVSGNTIYF.

V is TRBV28 and J is TRBJ2-5; TRBD1 might be the D (6 bases). The tail of the sequence fits TRBJ2-7 better, so the J call may be wrong. Looked up from germline, CDR1 is MDHEN and CDR2 is SYDVKM. The length of the CDR3 is 14 residues. CDR3 region: CATIGRGLANEQYF. CDR3 bases: TGTGCCACGATCGGCAGGGGCCTAGCCAACGAGCAGTACTTC.

The V call is TRBV7-9, the J call TRBJ1-5, with 10 positions matching TRBD1. J gave up 5 bases and V 5 bases, and 9 bases lay outside the gene matches. CDR3 length: 16 residues. Germline CDR1 SEHNR, CDR2 FQNEAQ (reference sequence). CDR3 residues: CASSTSGQGDDQPQHF. The CDR3 coding sequence is TGTGCCAGCAGCACCTCTGGACAGGGGGATGATCAGCCCCAGCATTTT.

The chain's CDR3 is CASSPELGELFF. Here the CDR3 DNA reads TGTGCCAGCTCACCAGAGCTCGGGGAGCTGTTTTTT. The V gene is TRBV18, the J gene TRBJ2-2; no clear D. The CDR3 runs 12 residues. CDR1 and CDR2 (germline): KGHSH, LQKENI. Between the trimmed V and J ends, which lost 2 bases and 7 bases, there was a span of 5 bases. Combining the CDR3 with reference TRBV18 and TRBJ2-2 gives the whole variable domain NAGVMQNPRHLVRRRGQEARLRCSPMKGHSHVYWYRQLPEEGLKFMVYLQKENIIDESGMPKERFSAEFPKEGPSILRIQQVVRGDSAAYFCASSPELGELFFGEGSRLTVL.

The rearrangement joins TRBV5-1 to TRBJ2-2; 9 nucleotides agree with TRBD1. The CDR3 loop spans 12 amino acids. Germline CDR1 reads SGHRS; CDR2 reads YFSETQ. Trimming took 8 bases from V and 4 from J; bases not matched to a gene: 0. DNA of the CDR3: TGCGCCAGGGACAGGGGCACCGGGGAGCTGTTTTTT. This codes for CARDRGTGELFF.